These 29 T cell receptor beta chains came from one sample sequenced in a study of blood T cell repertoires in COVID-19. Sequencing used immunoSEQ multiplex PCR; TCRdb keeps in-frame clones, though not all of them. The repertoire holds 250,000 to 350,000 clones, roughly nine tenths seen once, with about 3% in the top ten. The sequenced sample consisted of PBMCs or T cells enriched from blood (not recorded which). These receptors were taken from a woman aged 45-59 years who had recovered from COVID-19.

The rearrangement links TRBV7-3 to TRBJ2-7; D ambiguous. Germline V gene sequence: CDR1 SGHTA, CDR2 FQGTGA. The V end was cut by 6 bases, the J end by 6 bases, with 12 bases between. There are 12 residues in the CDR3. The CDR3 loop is CASSPPGGEQYF. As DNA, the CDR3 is TGTGCCAGCAGTCCCCCCGGCGGCGAGCAGTACTTC.

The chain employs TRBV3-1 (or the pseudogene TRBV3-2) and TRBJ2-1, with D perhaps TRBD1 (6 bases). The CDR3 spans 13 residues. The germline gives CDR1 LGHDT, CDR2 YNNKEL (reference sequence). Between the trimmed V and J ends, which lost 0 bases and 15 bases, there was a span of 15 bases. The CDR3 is CASSQEGAGVTFF. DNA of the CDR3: TGTGCCAGCAGCCAAGAGGGGGCCGGGGTAACGTTCTTC.

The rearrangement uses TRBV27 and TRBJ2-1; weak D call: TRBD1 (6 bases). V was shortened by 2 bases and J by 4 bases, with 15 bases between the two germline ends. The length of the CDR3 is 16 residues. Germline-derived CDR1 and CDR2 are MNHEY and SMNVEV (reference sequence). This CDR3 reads CASSLAPDSPYNEQFF. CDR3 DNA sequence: TGTGCCAGCAGTTTAGCCCCGGACAGCCCTTACAATGAGCAGTTCTTC.

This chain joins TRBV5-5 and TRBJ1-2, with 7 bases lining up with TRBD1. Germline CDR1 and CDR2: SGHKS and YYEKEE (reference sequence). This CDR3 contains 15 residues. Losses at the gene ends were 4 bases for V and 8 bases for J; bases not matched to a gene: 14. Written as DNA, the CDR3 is TGTGCCAGCAGCATGTCTTACAGGGGAAGTAGGGGCTACACCTTC. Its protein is CASSMSYRGSRGYTF.

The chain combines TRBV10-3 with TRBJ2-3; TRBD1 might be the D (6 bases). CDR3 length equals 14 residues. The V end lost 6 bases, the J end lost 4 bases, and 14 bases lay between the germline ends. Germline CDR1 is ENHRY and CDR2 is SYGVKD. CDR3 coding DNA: TGTGCCATCAGGGACAGCGCTGGGGCAGATACGCAGTATTTT. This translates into CAIRDSAGADTQYF.

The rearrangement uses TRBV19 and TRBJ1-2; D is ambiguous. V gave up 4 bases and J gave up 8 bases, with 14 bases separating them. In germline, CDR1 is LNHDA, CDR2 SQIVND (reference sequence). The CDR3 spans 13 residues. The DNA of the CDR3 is TGTGCCAGTAGTACGTGGAGCTTCGGGGGCTACACCTTC. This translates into CASSTWSFGGYTF.

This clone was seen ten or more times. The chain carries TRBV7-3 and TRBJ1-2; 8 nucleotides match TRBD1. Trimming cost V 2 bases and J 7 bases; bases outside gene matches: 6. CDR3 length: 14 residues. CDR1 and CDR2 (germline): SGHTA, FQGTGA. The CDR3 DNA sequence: TGTGCCAGCAGCTTACGAGGACAGGGAAGTGGCTACACCTTC. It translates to CASSLRGQGSGYTF.

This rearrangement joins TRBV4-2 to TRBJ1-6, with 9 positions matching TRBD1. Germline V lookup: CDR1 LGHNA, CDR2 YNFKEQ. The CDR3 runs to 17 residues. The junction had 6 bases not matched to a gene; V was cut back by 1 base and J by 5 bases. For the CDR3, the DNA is TGTGCCAGCAGCCAAGCTAGGACAGGGGTTAATAATTCACCCCTCCACTTT. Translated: CASSQARTGVNNSPLHF.

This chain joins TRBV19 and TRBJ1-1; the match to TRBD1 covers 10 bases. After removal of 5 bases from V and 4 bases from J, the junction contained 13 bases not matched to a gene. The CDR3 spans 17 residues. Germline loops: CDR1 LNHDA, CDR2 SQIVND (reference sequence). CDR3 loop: CASSPRQGARFGTEAFF. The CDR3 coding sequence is TGTGCCAGTAGTCCGCGACAGGGGGCGAGATTCGGCACTGAAGCTTTCTTT.

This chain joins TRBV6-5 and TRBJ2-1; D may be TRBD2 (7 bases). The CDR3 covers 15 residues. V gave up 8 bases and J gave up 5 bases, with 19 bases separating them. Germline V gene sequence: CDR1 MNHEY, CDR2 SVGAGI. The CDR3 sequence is CASRAGGGRDNEQFF. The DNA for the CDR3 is TGTGCCAGCCGGGCTGGGGGGGGCCGGGACAATGAGCAGTTCTTC.

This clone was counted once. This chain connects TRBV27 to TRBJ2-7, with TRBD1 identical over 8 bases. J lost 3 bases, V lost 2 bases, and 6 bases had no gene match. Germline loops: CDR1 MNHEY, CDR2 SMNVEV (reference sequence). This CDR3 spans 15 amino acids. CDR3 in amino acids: CASSLKWTGYYEQYF. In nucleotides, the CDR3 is TGTGCCAGCAGTTTAAAATGGACAGGGTACTACGAGCAGTACTTC.

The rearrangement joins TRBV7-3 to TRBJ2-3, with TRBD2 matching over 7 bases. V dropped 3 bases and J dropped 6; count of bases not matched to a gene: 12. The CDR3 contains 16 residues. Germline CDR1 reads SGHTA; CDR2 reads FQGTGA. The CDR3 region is CASSFGGRGTSDTQYF. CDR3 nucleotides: TGTGCCAGCAGCTTTGGAGGGCGGGGGACCTCGGATACGCAGTATTTT.

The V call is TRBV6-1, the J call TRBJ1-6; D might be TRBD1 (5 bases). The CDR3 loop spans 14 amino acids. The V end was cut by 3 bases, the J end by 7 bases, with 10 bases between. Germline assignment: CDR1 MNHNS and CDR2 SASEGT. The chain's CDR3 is CASSDTWGNSPLHF. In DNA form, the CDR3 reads TGTGCCAGCAGTGACACTTGGGGCAATTCACCCCTCCACTTT.

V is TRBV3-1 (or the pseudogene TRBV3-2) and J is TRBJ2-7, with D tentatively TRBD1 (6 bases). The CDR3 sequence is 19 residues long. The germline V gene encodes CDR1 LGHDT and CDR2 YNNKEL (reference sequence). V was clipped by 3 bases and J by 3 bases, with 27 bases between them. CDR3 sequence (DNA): TGTGCCAGCAGCCACCGGGACAACCGGGGCCGCACTATGAGCTACGAGCAGTACTTC. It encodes CASSHRDNRGRTMSYEQYF.

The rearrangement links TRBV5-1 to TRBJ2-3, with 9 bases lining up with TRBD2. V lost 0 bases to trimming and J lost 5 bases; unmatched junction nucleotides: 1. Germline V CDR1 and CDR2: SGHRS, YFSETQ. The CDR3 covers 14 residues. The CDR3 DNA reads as TGCGCCAGCAGCTTGGAACTAGCGGGAGATACGCAGTATTTT. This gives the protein CASSLELAGDTQYF.

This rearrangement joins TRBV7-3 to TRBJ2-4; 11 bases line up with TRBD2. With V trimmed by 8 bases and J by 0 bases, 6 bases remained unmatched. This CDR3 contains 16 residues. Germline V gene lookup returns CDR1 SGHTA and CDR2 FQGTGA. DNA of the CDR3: TGTGCCAGCGGAACTAGCGGGAGTGCAGCCAAAAACATTCAGTACTTC. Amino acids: CASGTSGSAAKNIQYF.

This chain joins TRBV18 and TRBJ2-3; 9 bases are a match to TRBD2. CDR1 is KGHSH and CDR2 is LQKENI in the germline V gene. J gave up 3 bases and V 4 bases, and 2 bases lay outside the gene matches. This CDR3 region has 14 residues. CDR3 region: CASSLAGETDTQYF. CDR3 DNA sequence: TGTGCCAGCTCACTAGCGGGGGAAACAGATACGCAGTATTTT.

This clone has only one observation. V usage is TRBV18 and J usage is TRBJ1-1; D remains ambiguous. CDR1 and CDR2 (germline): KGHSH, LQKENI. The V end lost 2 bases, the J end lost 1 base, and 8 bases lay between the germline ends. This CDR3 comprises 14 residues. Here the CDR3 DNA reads TGTGCCAGCTCACCAGGAGGGTCGAACACTGAAGCTTTCTTT. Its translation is CASSPGGSNTEAFF. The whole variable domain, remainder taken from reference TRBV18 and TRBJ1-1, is NAGVMQNPRHLVRRRGQEARLRCSPMKGHSHVYWYRQLPEEGLKFMVYLQKENIIDESGMPKERFSAEFPKEGPSILRIQQVVRGDSAAYFCASSPGGSNTEAFFGQGTRLTVV.

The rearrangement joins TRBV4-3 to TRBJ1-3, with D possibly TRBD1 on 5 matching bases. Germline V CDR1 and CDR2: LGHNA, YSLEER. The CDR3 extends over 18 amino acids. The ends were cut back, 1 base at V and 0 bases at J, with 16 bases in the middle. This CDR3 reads CASSQGMNDRSSGNTIYF. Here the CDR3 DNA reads TGCGCCAGCAGCCAAGGGATGAACGACAGAAGCTCTGGAAACACCATATATTTT.

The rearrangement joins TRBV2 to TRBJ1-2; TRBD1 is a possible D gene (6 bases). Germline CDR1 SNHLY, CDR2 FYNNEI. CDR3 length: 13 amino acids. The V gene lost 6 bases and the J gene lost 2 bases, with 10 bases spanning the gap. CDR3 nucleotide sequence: TGTGCCAGCAGGATCGACAGGAACTATGGCTACACCTTC. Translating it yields CASRIDRNYGYTF.

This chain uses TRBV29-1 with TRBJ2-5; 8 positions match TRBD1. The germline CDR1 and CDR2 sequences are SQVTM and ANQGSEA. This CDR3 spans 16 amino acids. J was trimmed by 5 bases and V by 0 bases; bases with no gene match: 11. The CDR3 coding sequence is TGCAGCGTTGAAGACCCTAGACAGGGGATAGGGGAGACCCAGTACTTC. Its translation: CSVEDPRQGIGETQYF.

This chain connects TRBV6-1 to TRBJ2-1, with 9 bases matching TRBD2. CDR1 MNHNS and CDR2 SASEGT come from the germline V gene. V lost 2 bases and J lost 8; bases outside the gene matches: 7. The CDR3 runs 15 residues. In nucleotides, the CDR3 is TGTGCCAGCAGTGAAAGGCGGGAGGGCCGGTATGAGCAGTTCTTC. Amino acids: CASSERREGRYEQFF.

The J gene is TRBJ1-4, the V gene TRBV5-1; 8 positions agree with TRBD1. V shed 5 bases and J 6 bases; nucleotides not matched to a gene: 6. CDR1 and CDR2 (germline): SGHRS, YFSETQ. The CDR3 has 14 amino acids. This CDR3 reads CASRTPGQDEKLFF. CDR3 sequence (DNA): TGCGCCAGCAGAACTCCGGGACAGGATGAAAAACTGTTTTTT.

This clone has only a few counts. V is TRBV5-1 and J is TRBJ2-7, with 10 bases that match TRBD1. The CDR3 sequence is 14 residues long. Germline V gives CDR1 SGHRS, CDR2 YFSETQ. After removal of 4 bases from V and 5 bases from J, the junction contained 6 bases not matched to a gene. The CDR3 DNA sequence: TGCGCCAGCAGCACGGGACAGGGGACCCACGAGCAGTACTTC. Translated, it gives CASSTGQGTHEQYF.

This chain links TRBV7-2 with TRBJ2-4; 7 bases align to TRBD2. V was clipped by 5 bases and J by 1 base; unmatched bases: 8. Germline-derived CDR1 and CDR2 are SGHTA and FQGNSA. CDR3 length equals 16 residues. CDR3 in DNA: TGTGCCAGCAGCCCAAGGGAGGGGCGGGCCAAAAACATTCAGTACTTC. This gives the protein CASSPREGRAKNIQYF.

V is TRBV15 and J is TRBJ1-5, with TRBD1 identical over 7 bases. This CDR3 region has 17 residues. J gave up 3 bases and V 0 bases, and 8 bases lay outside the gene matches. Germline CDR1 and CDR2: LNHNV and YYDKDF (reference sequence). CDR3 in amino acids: CATSRERITGVNQPQHF. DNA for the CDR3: TGTGCCACCAGCAGAGAGAGGATAACAGGGGTCAATCAGCCCCAGCATTTT.

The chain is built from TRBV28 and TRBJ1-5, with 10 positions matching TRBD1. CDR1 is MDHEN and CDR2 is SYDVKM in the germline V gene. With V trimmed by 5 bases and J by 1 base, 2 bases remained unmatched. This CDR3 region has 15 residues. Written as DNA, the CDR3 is TGTGCCAGCAGTCGGACAGGGGGAAGCAATCAGCCCCAGCATTTT. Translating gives CASSRTGGSNQPQHF.

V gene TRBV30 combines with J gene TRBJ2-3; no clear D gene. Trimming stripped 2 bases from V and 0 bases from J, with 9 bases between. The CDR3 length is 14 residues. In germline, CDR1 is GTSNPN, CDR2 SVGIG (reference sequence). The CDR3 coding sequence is TGTGCCTGGAGTTTAGCTGCTAGCACAGATACGCAGTATTTT. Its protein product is CAWSLAASTDTQYF.

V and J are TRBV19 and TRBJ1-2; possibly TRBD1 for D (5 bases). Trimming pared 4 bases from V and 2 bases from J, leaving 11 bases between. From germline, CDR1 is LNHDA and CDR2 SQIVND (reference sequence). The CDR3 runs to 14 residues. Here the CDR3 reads CASSRWDSNYGYTF. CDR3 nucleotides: TGTGCCAGTAGTAGGTGGGACTCAAACTATGGCTACACCTTC.